This T cell receptor (beta chain) was identified in a study of CD8+CD57+ T cells in acquired aplastic anemia. Study-level background: Quantities of DNA derived from sorted CD4+ and CD8+ cells averaged 3.2 ug. Overall study results and limits: A set of roughly 27 CD8+ CDR3 sequences was shared between patients and controls, and these sequences appeared highly expressed in patients.

Notes on this clonotype: As yet, its antigen is unknown. A read error may account for a junction end that differs from germline.

CD8+CD57+ cell expansion had been shown by flow cytometry in patients chosen for sequencing. Severe acquired aplastic anemia was the diagnosis recorded for all patients. Receipt of therapy had not occurred in any patient by the time of blood sampling. CDR3 size: 11 residues. Per the germline V gene, CDR1 is LNHDA and CDR2 is SQIVND (reference sequence). Genomic DNA constituted the template upon which TCR beta VDJ and CDR3 profiling was performed. TCRdb independently ran MiXCR on the reads; one entry per CDR3 protein. The data contain roughly 250,000 distinct CDR3 sequences, 40% to 50% of them seen just once; the ten biggest clones take up roughly 8%.

The source material was sorted CD4+, CD8+, or CD8+CD57+ T cells (not recorded which) from PBMCs. The receptor's source is a human donor with aplastic anemia. This rearrangement joins TRBV19 to TRBJ2-3; 8 bases map to TRBD1. The DNA for the CDR3 is TGCAGCGTTGGGACAGGAGATACGCAGTATTTT. This sequence encodes CSVGTGDTQYF.